The 9 T cell receptor beta chains in this list originate from one sample, sequenced in a study of shared clonotypes between healthy human individuals. The table came from immunoSEQ multiplex PCR; TCRdb's copy has only in-frame clones and leaves some out. The data show 450,000 to 650,000 clones, roughly four fifths seen once. The source material was PBMCs. Receptors originate from a woman between 35 and 50 years old in good health. Some clones in this sample may be carry-over from other donors' samples.

This rearrangement joins TRBV7-2 to TRBJ2-5, with D perhaps assigned TRBD1 or TRBD2 (6 bases each). This CDR3 comprises 14 residues. With 1 base removed from V and 5 bases from J, the gap between germline ends came to 11 bases. The germline gives CDR1 SGHTA, CDR2 FQGNSA. CDR3 in DNA: TGTGCCAGCAGCTTAGATGGGGGGCGGGAGACCCAGTACTTC. Protein product: CASSLDGGRETQYF.

This chain links TRBV11-2 with TRBJ2-2; D is ambiguous. Germline V gene data show CDR1 as SGHAT and CDR2 as FQNNGV. This CDR3 has 13 amino acids. The V end was cut by 0 bases, the J end by 6 bases, with 5 bases between. The CDR3 DNA is TGTGCCAGCAGCTTAGATTGGGCCGGGGAGCTGTTTTTT. It encodes CASSLDWAGELFF.

Details on this clone: An end of the junction does not agree with germline; a read error may underlie this. The chain has TRBV7-9 and TRBJ1-1; D is uncertain. Germline V lookup: CDR1 SEHNR, CDR2 FQNEAQ (reference sequence). The CDR3 runs 15 residues. CDR3 bases: TGCGCCAGCAGCCAAGTGGGCAGTCACCCCACTGAAGCTTTCTTT. It encodes CASSQVGSHPTEAFF.

V is TRBV25-1 and J is TRBJ2-1; 8 bases agree with TRBD2. This CDR3 comprises 14 residues. Germline values: CDR1 MGHDK, CDR2 SYGVNS. V gave up 5 bases and J gave up 7 bases; unmatched junction bases: 7. DNA for the CDR3: TGTGCCAGCAGTCGGACGGGAGGGGAAAATGAGCAGTTCTTC. Translating gives CASSRTGGENEQFF.

The chain carries TRBV6-6 and TRBJ1-1; 8 bases line up with TRBD1. V shed 2 bases and J 4 bases; nucleotides not matched to a gene: 6. Germline values: CDR1 MNHNY, CDR2 SVGAGI (reference sequence). The CDR3 extends over 15 amino acids. This chain's CDR3 is CASSYTGTGGTEAFF. The CDR3 region has the DNA TGTGCCAGCAGTTACACTGGGACAGGTGGCACTGAAGCTTTCTTT.

The V and J genes are TRBV7-9 and TRBJ1-4, with D unresolved. This CDR3 is 13 amino acids long. Germline V gives CDR1 SEHNR, CDR2 FQNEAQ (reference sequence). The V and J ends lost 5 bases and 14 bases respectively, with 18 bases between them. Here the CDR3 DNA reads TGTGCCAGCAGCGGAACGTCTGCGGCAGTGCTGTTTTTT. It specifies CASSGTSAAVLFF.

The chain recombines TRBV18 with TRBJ2-7; possibly TRBD1 or TRBD2 for D (5 bases each). The CDR3 runs 15 residues. Germline loops: CDR1 KGHSH, CDR2 LQKENI. V dropped 3 bases and J dropped 6 bases, with 18 bases sitting between them. The CDR3 region is CASSPPGRQMGEQYF. CDR3 coding DNA: TGTGCCAGCTCACCCCCGGGACGGCAGATGGGCGAGCAGTACTTC.

The chain carries TRBV18 and TRBJ1-1; D unclear. This CDR3 spans 15 amino acids. V shed 6 bases and J shed 3 bases, with 17 bases lying between them. Germline V gives CDR1 KGHSH, CDR2 LQKENI. CDR3 DNA: TGTGCCAGCTCCCAGGTCTCCAAACCCGACACTGAAGCTTTCTTT. It is translated as CASSQVSKPDTEAFF. The entire variable domain, with the rest obtained from reference TRBV18 and TRBJ1-1, is as follows: NAGVMQNPRHLVRRRGQEARLRCSPMKGHSHVYWYRQLPEEGLKFMVYLQKENIIDESGMPKERFSAEFPKEGPSILRIQQVVRGDSAAYFCASSQVSKPDTEAFFGQGTRLTVV.

The rearrangement links TRBV5-1 to TRBJ1-2, with 11 bases fitting TRBD1. With 4 bases clipped from V and 7 bases from J, the junction kept 9 bases outside the gene matches. Germline values: CDR1 SGHRS, CDR2 YFSETQ. This CDR3 is 15 amino acids long. For the CDR3, the DNA is TGCGCCAGCAGCGCGGACAGGGGGCGAGCGGTTGGCTACACCTTC. It is translated as CASSADRGRAVGYTF.